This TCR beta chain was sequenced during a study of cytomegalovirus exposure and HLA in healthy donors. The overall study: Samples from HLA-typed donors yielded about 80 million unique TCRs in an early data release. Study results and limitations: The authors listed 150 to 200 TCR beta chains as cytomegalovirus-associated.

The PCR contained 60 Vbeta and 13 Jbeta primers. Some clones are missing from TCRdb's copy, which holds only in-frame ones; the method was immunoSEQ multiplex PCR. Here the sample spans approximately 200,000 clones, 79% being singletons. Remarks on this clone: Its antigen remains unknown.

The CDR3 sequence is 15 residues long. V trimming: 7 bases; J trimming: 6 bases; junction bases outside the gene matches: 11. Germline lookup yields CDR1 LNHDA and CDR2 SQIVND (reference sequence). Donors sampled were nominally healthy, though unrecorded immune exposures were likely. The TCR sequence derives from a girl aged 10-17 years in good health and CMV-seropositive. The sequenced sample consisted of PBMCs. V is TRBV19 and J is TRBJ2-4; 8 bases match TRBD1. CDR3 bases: TGTGCCAGTACCACCCCCGGGGACAGGCTAAACATTCAGTACTTC. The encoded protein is CASTTPGDRLNIQYF.